The 27 T cell receptor beta chains listed next were all sequenced from one sample in a study of CD8+ T cells in alopecia areata. In each case, RNA was isolated and then reverse transcribed into cDNA as the sequencing template. TCRdb's copy holds only in-frame clones and misses some; the assay was immunoSEQ multiplex PCR. Of roughly 200,000 clones in the sample, roughly 60% were seen once. Sample: CD4+ T cells sorted from blood, taken at week 0. The receptors originated from a human donor with alopecia areata.

This clone has just one count. The chain recombines TRBV29-1 with TRBJ2-7, with 10 bases aligning to TRBD1. This CDR3 spans 17 amino acids. The germline CDR1 and CDR2 sequences are SQVTM and ANQGSEA. Germline trimming cut 4 bases from V and 3 bases from J; bases unmatched to any gene: 15. For the CDR3, the DNA is TGCAGCGTTGTTCCCCTCCCGGGAAGGACAGGGGGCTACGAGCAGTACTTC. It codes for CSVVPLPGRTGGYEQYF.

In its sample, this clone was seen once. Different DNA sequences within this sample yield the same CDR3. The chain recombines TRBV5-1 with TRBJ2-3; D is uncertain. Germline V lookup: CDR1 SGHRS, CDR2 YFSETQ. V was cut by 4 bases and J by 3 bases, with 6 bases left in between. The CDR3 contains 12 residues. This CDR3 is CASSESTDTQYF. CDR3 nucleotide sequence: TGCGCCAGCAGCGAATCAACAGATACGCAGTATTTT.

A note on this clone: This CDR3 is also generated by other DNA sequences in the sample. The gene calls are TRBV30 and TRBJ1-5, with a tentative D call TRBD1 (5 bases). The V end lost 0 bases, the J end lost 7 bases, and 13 bases lay between the germline ends. The germline gives CDR1 GTSNPN, CDR2 SVGIG (reference sequence). The CDR3 extends over 14 amino acids. The CDR3 loop reads CAWSVQGANQPQHF. DNA of the CDR3: TGTGCCTGGAGTGTACAAGGGGCGAACCAGCCCCAGCATTTT.

This clone came up a few times. The V call is TRBV29-1, the J call TRBJ2-5; TRBD1 is a possible D gene (5 bases). This CDR3 comprises 14 residues. Trimming shortened V by 1 base and J by 1 base, and 10 bases separated the two germline ends. In germline, CDR1 is SQVTM, CDR2 ANQGSEA. CDR3: CSVEARQIQETQYF. CDR3 DNA sequence: TGCAGCGTTGAAGCCCGACAGATCCAAGAGACCCAGTACTTC.

The chain recombines TRBV2 with TRBJ2-3, with D perhaps TRBD2 (6 bases). Trimming stripped 6 bases from V and 3 bases from J, with 16 bases between. The CDR3 has 15 amino acids. Germline values: CDR1 SNHLY, CDR2 FYNNEI. CDR3 amino acids: CASSGGPRGTDTQYF. CDR3 bases: TGTGCCAGCAGCGGGGGTCCCAGAGGAACAGATACGCAGTATTTT. The full variable domain, with the rest looked up from reference TRBV2 and TRBJ2-3, is EPEVTQTPSHQVTQMGQEVILRCVPISNHLYFYWYRQILGQKVEFLVSFYNNEISEKSEIFDDQFSVERPDGSNFTLKIRSTKLEDSAMYFCASSGGPRGTDTQYFGPGTRLTVL.

V usage is TRBV9 and J usage is TRBJ2-5; D possibly uses TRBD1 or TRBD2 (5 bases each). V was pared by 4 bases and J by 5 bases, with 9 bases between. CDR3 length equals 12 residues. Germline V gene sequence: CDR1 SGDLS, CDR2 YYNGEE. CDR3 loop: CASSRGPETQYF. CDR3 DNA: TGTGCCAGCAGCCGGGGACCGGAGACCCAGTACTTC.

A few counts support this clone. V and J are TRBV29-1 and TRBJ2-5, with 12 bases identical to TRBD2. The length of the CDR3 is 13 residues. J lost 5 bases, V lost 6 bases, and 4 bases had no gene match. Germline V gene data show CDR1 as SQVTM and CDR2 as ANQGSEA. The CDR3: CSVAGLAGETQYF. As DNA, the CDR3 is TGCAGCGTCGCGGGACTAGCGGGCGAGACCCAGTACTTC.

This clone was seen more than once but under ten times. This rearrangement joins TRBV29-1 to TRBJ1-2, with 9 bases lining up with TRBD1. V lost 5 bases, J lost 2 bases, and 12 bases stayed unmatched. The CDR3 spans 16 residues. The germline CDR1 and CDR2 sequences are SQVTM and ANQGSEA. For the CDR3, the DNA is TGCAGCGTTCTGGGTCCGGGACAGGGATACAACTATGGCTACACCTTC. Its translation: CSVLGPGQGYNYGYTF.

This clone came up a few times. This chain uses TRBV25-1 with TRBJ2-4, with 8 positions matching TRBD1. Germline values: CDR1 MGHDK, CDR2 SYGVNS. V shed 2 bases and J 6 bases; nucleotides not matched to a gene: 6. The CDR3 totals 15 residues. The CDR3 loop reads CASSETRTGTNIQYF. The CDR3 DNA is TGTGCCAGCAGTGAAACCCGGACAGGGACAAACATTCAGTACTTC.

The V gene is TRBV27, the J gene TRBJ2-3, with 12 bases that match TRBD1. After removal of 4 bases from V and 0 bases from J, the junction contained 2 bases not matched to a gene. This CDR3 has 16 residues. Germline CDR1 reads MNHEY; CDR2 reads SMNVEV (reference sequence). The CDR3 is CASSSGQGASTDTQYF. The CDR3 DNA reads as TGTGCCAGCAGTTCGGGACAGGGGGCGAGCACAGATACGCAGTATTTT.

J is TRBJ2-3 and V is TRBV30; no clear D gene. Germline V gene data show CDR1 as GTSNPN and CDR2 as SVGIG (reference sequence). The CDR3 runs 13 residues. Trimming removed 0 bases from V and 0 bases from J, with 4 bases in between. Here the CDR3 reads CAWSVSSTDTQYF. DNA of the CDR3: TGTGCCTGGAGTGTTTCTAGCACAGATACGCAGTATTTT.

V usage is TRBV5-4 and J usage is TRBJ1-2, with D perhaps matching TRBD1 (5 bases). The CDR3 is made up of 13 amino acids. Germline V gives CDR1 SGHNT, CDR2 YYREEE (reference sequence). V dropped 4 bases and J dropped 6 bases, with 13 bases sitting between them. The DNA of the CDR3 is TGTGCCAGCAGCCCGGGGGTCAGGGATGGCTACACCTTC. This codes for CASSPGVRDGYTF.

This clone was observed a few times. The V gene is TRBV7-2, the J gene TRBJ2-3, with D perhaps TRBD1 or TRBD2 (6 bases each). CDR3 size: 15 residues. The V gene lost 0 bases and the J gene lost 3 bases, with 10 bases spanning the gap. Germline values: CDR1 SGHTA, CDR2 FQGNSA. CDR3 nucleotides: TGTGCCAGCAGCTTAGCGGGGGGCCCTACAGATACGCAGTATTTT. Residues: CASSLAGGPTDTQYF.

This chain joins TRBV4-3 and TRBJ2-7; no clear D gene. The germline gives CDR1 LGHNA, CDR2 YSLEER. The V gene lost 0 bases and the J gene lost 0 bases, with 12 bases spanning the gap. The CDR3 totals 16 residues. The CDR3 DNA follows: TGCGCCAGCAGCCAAGATTTGTCGCCCAGCTCCTACGAGCAGTACTTC. As protein: CASSQDLSPSSYEQYF.

This clone was seen once. The chain's CDR3 is CASSLAGGPDYEQYF. DNA of the CDR3: TGTGCCAGCAGCTTAGCGGGGGGGCCGGACTACGAGCAGTACTTC. J is TRBJ2-7 and V is TRBV7-2; possibly TRBD2 for D (7 bases). Germline V gene sequence: CDR1 SGHTA, CDR2 FQGNSA. The CDR3 has 15 residues. The germline V and J ends were trimmed by 0 bases and 3 bases, with 12 bases remaining between them. The complete variable domain, with remaining parts taken from reference TRBV7-2 and TRBJ2-7, reads GAGVSQSPSNKVTEKGKDVELRCDPISGHTALYWYRQSLGQGLEFLIYFQGNSAPDKSGLPSDRFSAERTGGSVSTLTIQRTQQEDSAVYLCASSLAGGPDYEQYFGPGTRLTVT.

The V call is TRBV30, the J call TRBJ1-1; TRBD1 might be the D (6 bases). The CDR3 totals 15 residues. V lost 1 base and J lost 0, with 12 bases in between. From germline, CDR1 is GTSNPN and CDR2 SVGIG (reference sequence). The chain's CDR3 is CAWSGKTGLNTEAFF. The CDR3 DNA sequence: TGTGCCTGGAGTGGAAAGACAGGACTGAACACTGAAGCTTTCTTT.

This clone was detected only a few times. V is TRBV30 and J is TRBJ1-3; D is ambiguous. The V end lost 0 bases, the J end lost 4 bases, and 13 bases lay between the germline ends. This CDR3 comprises 15 residues. Germline-derived CDR1 and CDR2 are GTSNPN and SVGIG (reference sequence). The CDR3, as DNA: TGTGCCTGGAGTGTAGTGTGGCTATTGGGAAACACCATATATTTT. It specifies CAWSVVWLLGNTIYF.

The CDR3 sequence: CASSFDSEPQHF. The DNA for the CDR3 is TGTGCCAGCAGCTTTGATTCGGAGCCCCAGCATTTT. The chain links TRBV5-6 to TRBJ1-5; D unclear. V was pared by 2 bases and J by 8 bases, with 8 bases between. Germline CDR1 and CDR2: SGHDT and YYEEEE. CDR3 size: 12 residues.

The chain carries TRBV2 and TRBJ1-5; D is uncertain. Trimming pared 5 bases from V and 6 bases from J, leaving 17 bases between. Germline CDR1 and CDR2: SNHLY and FYNNEI. The CDR3 runs 15 residues. Written as DNA, the CDR3 is TGTGCCAGCAGTTCCCTCGAGCTGGACCGTCAGCCCCAGCATTTT. Protein product: CASSSLELDRQPQHF. The variable domain in full, with the rest retrieved from reference TRBV2 and TRBJ1-5, is EPEVTQTPSHQVTQMGQEVILRCVPISNHLYFYWYRQILGQKVEFLVSFYNNEISEKSEIFDDQFSVERPDGSNFTLKIRSTKLEDSAMYFCASSSLELDRQPQHFGDGTRLSIL.

The rearrangement links TRBV5-6 to TRBJ2-5; unclear D gene. Trimming left V 3 bases short and J 2 bases short, with 20 bases between. CDR3 length: 17 amino acids. The V gene's germline CDR1 is SGHDT and CDR2 YYEEEE. CDR3: CASSSKRNDVRQETQYF. Written as DNA, the CDR3 is TGTGCCAGCAGCTCAAAGCGAAACGACGTGAGACAAGAGACCCAGTACTTC.

This clone was seen a few times. The chain employs TRBV30 and TRBJ1-1; no definite D call. From germline, CDR1 is GTSNPN and CDR2 SVGIG (reference sequence). This CDR3 is built from 13 residues. V gave up 4 bases and J gave up 4 bases, with 13 bases separating them. DNA for the CDR3: TGTGCCTGGATGACGGTTTCAGGCACTGAAGCTTTCTTT. It specifies CAWMTVSGTEAFF.

The table lists this clone with a few counts. This chain uses TRBV18 with TRBJ2-1, with D perhaps TRBD1 (6 bases). Trimming pared 2 bases from V and 4 bases from J, leaving 15 bases between. This CDR3 contains 16 residues. CDR1 is KGHSH and CDR2 is LQKENI in the germline V gene. CDR3: CASSPVRTGTYNEQFF. In DNA, the CDR3 is TGTGCCAGCTCACCAGTTCGTACCGGGACATACAATGAGCAGTTCTTC.

The chain combines TRBV5-1 with TRBJ2-2, with a tentative D call TRBD1 (6 bases). Per the germline V gene, CDR1 is SGHRS and CDR2 is YFSETQ. The CDR3 contains 15 residues. Between the trimmed V and J ends, which lost 5 bases and 3 bases, there was a span of 14 bases. The CDR3 DNA reads TGCGCCAGCAGGAGGGGGTCGTTGGACACCGGGGAGCTGTTTTTT. As protein: CASRRGSLDTGELFF. Looking up the rest from reference TRBV5-1 and TRBJ2-2 gives the full variable domain: KAGVTQTPRYLIKTRGQQVTLSCSPISGHRSVSWYQQTPGQGLQFLFEYFSETQRNKGNFPGRFSGRQFSNSRSEMNVSTLELGDSALYLCASRRGSLDTGELFFGEGSRLTVL.

The CDR3 region is CASSLSSGVYEQYF. CDR3 sequence (DNA): TGTGCCAGCAGTCTCTCTAGCGGGGTATACGAGCAGTACTTC. The rearrangement links TRBV6-6 to TRBJ2-7; 9 positions agree with TRBD2. Looked up from germline, CDR1 is MNHNY and CDR2 is SVGAGI (reference sequence). The CDR3 sequence is 14 residues long. V lost 5 bases to trimming and J lost 4 bases; unmatched junction nucleotides: 6.

The genes are TRBV30 and TRBJ1-5, with unresolved D. The CDR3 covers 13 residues. V was shortened by 2 bases and J by 5 bases, with 10 bases between the two germline ends. Germline assignment: CDR1 GTSNPN and CDR2 SVGIG (reference sequence). The CDR3 nucleotides read TGTGCCTGGAGTTCGGCCCGTGATCAGCCCCAGCATTTT. Amino acid sequence: CAWSSARDQPQHF.

V and J are TRBV2 and TRBJ1-1; a weak D match, TRBD1 (6 bases). The CDR3 covers 15 residues. V was pared by 8 bases and J by 1 base, with 17 bases between. In germline, CDR1 is SNHLY, CDR2 FYNNEI. Written as DNA, the CDR3 is TGTGCCAGCTTCCCCGGGACAAAAGAGAACACTGAAGCTTTCTTT. This codes for CASFPGTKENTEAFF.

Only one count was recorded for this clone. The CDR3 DNA reads TGTGCCAGCCGAAAAGGGATCAATTCGCCTGGCTACACCTTC. Translated, it gives CASRKGINSPGYTF. This rearrangement joins TRBV2 to TRBJ1-2; D gene ambiguous. This CDR3 comprises 14 residues. The V end lost 8 bases, the J end lost 7 bases, and 20 bases lay between the germline ends. The germline V gene encodes CDR1 SNHLY and CDR2 FYNNEI. Looking up the rest from reference TRBV2 and TRBJ1-2 gives the full variable domain: EPEVTQTPSHQVTQMGQEVILRCVPISNHLYFYWYRQILGQKVEFLVSFYNNEISEKSEIFDDQFSVERPDGSNFTLKIRSTKLEDSAMYFCASRKGINSPGYTFGSGTRLTVV.